The text below deals with one TCR beta chain. Its antigen is undetermined. As for time point: week 5, during vaccination. Doses of 300 ug of mutant IDH1 20-mer peptide were given with topical imiquimod. The source of the sample is a study of a mutant IDH1 vaccine in newly diagnosed glioma. For the study at large: Patients, over weeks 1, 3, 5, 7, 11, 15, 19 and 23, received a total of eight vaccinations. Most patients had radiochemotherapy with temozolomide before enrollment; others had one alone. Study outcomes and limitations: Vaccine-induced responses were seen in less than 95% of patients, spanning several MHC alleles.

Using immunoSEQ multiplex PCR, the repertoire was profiled, and TCRdb retains in-frame clones only, with some absent. This sample has tens of thousands of clones, with under 85% found just once. The CDR3 runs 13 residues. The germline V and J ends were trimmed by 3 bases and 5 bases, with 11 bases remaining between them. Germline CDR1 SGHRS, CDR2 YFSETQ. The source was PBMCs, collected from a glioma patient whose treatment included an IDH1 peptide vaccine. The chain links TRBV5-1 to TRBJ1-1; D uncertain. The clonotype comes from a man in his forties with glioma. Some clones in this sample may be carry-over from other donors' samples. For the CDR3, the DNA is TGCGCCAGCAGCTCCGGAGGGTTGACTGAAGCTTTCTTT. Translation gives CASSSGGLTEAFF. Together with reference TRBV5-1 and TRBJ1-1, the CDR3 gives the full variable domain: KAGVTQTPRYLIKTRGQQVTLSCSPISGHRSVSWYQQTPGQGLQFLFEYFSETQRNKGNFPGRFSGRQFSNSRSEMNVSTLELGDSALYLCASSSGGLTEAFFGQGTRLTVV.